The present entry profiles one TCR beta chain with its context. It lacks a known antigen. Qualities for individual bases were not recorded, and no much larger clone is one base off. This specimen comes from a study of T cell responses to AZD1222 COVID-19 vaccine (dated by TCRdb to about 2021). Study-level background: TCR sequencing was performed for about 250 trial participants, of whom around 200 were given two doses of AZD1222 and some 26 were given two doses of MenACWY control vaccine. Trial participants were enrolled into age subgroups of 18-55, 56-69 and 70-plus years, which contained around 150, 29 and 61 TCR-sequenced participants, respectively. What the study reported, not specific to this receptor: Epitopes outside the regions mutated in the B.1.351 and B.1.1.7 variants were reportedly recognized by nearly half of the unique spike-specific TCRs. Conclusions about previously exposed vaccinees were limited because only five to seven AZD1222 recipients were SARS-CoV-2 seropositive at baseline. Because no day 14 peak-response samples were available, repertoires were characterized only after the peak T cell response. The whole spike protein was spanned by vaccine-associated CD4 TCRs, and dominant responses were seen in regions 160-218 and 743-854. Participants were mostly white British and included more females than males, and it was suggested by the authors that clonal diversity may have been underestimated. In the small 56-69-year group, the increase in depth fell short of significance, most likely because of low power. A significant rise in spike-specific TCR breadth and depth was observed after two AZD1222 doses relative to day 0 and relative to MenACWY recipients.

Per the publication, the time point label means: baseline before first vaccination. The treatment or condition label here, explained by the study, means: meningococcal conjugate vaccine given as trial control. Vaccinee samples came from UK trials COV001 and COV002, including a single-blind randomized controlled phase 2/3 trial of AZD1222 (ChAdOx1 nCoV-19) in healthy adults. For TCRbeta chain sequencing, PBMC samples from trial participants were taken at day 0 and at day 28 after the second dose. The CDR3 regions of human TCRbeta chains were analyzed by immunosequencing. On the authors' methods: TCRs in the repertoires were compared against a reference library of SARS-CoV-2-specific TCRs that had been generated with the MIRA antigen-specificity platform. Breadth meant the fraction of unique TCRs that were SARS-CoV-2-associated, whereas depth meant the fraction of total T cells that were SARS-CoV-2-associated. Using the MIRA data, every spike-specific TCR was mapped to the spike region that the TCR reacted to and assigned to either a CD4 or a CD8 class. Log10-transformed breadth and depth values were compared by one-way ANOVA with Sidak's multiple comparisons tests. Entries here come from immuneACCESS through TCRdb and include only in-frame sequences with V and J called. Some clones fail to appear in such tables; in the studies checked, an unresolved V gene covers under half of the shortfall, and the cause of the remainder is unknown. Clone size and V and J calls were adopted from that table, with D and trimming inferred from the DNA. Here the sample has about 140,000 clones; over 85% occur a single time. In total, the top ten clones hold approximately 0.9% of the sample.

Relative to germline, V is missing 4 bases and J is missing 3 bases, with 9 bases of the junction outside any gene match. From a lookup of the germline V gene, CDR1 and CDR2 are SGDLS and YYNGEE. Its CDR3 holds 16 amino acids, cysteine through phenylalanine. Here the CDR3 DNA is all that survives: 48 bases in frame from base 1. This clonotype originated in an adult in good health. The specimen was peripheral blood, collected on day 0 of MenACWY control vaccination. The chain couples TRBV9 to TRBJ2-3, with 9 junctional bases fitting TRBD2. The sequence in DNA is TGTGCCAGCAGCCCGATGCCGGGACTAGCAACAGATACGCAGTATTTT. Translated, it reads CASSPMPGLATDTQYF.